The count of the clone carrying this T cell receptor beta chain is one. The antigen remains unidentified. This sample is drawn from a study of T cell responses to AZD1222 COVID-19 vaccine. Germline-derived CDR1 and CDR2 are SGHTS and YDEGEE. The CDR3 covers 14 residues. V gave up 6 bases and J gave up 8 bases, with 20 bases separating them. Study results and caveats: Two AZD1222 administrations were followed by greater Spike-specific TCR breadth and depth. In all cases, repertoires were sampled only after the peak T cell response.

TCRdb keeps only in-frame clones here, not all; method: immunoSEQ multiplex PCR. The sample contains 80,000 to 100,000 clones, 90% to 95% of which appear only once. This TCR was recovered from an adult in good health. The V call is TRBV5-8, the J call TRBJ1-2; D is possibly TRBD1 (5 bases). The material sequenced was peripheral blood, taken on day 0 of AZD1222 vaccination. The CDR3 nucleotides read TGTGCCAGCACCATCCGGGACGGCCTCTGGGGCTACACCTTC. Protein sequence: CASTIRDGLWGYTF.